This is a list of T cell receptor beta chains from one sample in a study of cytomegalovirus exposure and HLA in healthy donors. Using immunoSEQ multiplex PCR, the repertoire was profiled, and TCRdb retains in-frame clones only, with some absent. The sample has about 190,000 clones, 86% seen once; the top ten hold 1.4% to 1.5%. Source material: PBMCs. Every receptor here comes from a woman under 30 in good health and CMV-seronegative. CDR3s include the opening cysteine and the closing phenylalanine or tryptophan. The order of the fields is clone size, V gene, J gene, D gene, CDR3 DNA, CDR3 protein. The D gene is left open where the match is weak. Size tells how often a clone was seen (once, few, many) or the class of an expanded clone, and some rows leave it out.

.	TRBV5-1	TRBJ2-7	TRBD2	TGCGCCAGCCAATTCCGGGAGGGCCTCTACGAGCAGTACTTC	CASQFREGLYEQYF
.	TRBV15	TRBJ2-7	.	TGTGCCACCAGCACCTTTGACAGAACCTACGAGCAGTACTTC	CATSTFDRTYEQYF
.	TRBV5-4	TRBJ2-7	TRBD2	TGTGCCAGCAGCTTTTATCCAGGACTAGCGGGAACCTACGAGCAGTACTTC	CASSFYPGLAGTYEQYF
.	TRBV15	TRBJ1-4	TRBD1	TGTGCCACCAGCAGACCCAGGGGGGCAACTAATGAAAAACTGTTTTTT	CATSRPRGATNEKLFF
.	TRBV20-1	TRBJ2-1	.	TGCAGTGCTACTCGGCGGGGTGAGCAGTTCTTC	CSATRRGEQFF
few	TRBV13	TRBJ2-1	.	TGTGCCAGCAGCCAGGCATATTCCGAGCAGTTCTTC	CASSQAYSEQFF
.	TRBV14	TRBJ2-7	.	TGTGCCAGCAGCCAAGATAGTGGATTGGTGTGGCGGTCCTCCTACGAGCAGTACTTC	CASSQDSGLVWRSSYEQYF
.	TRBV19	TRBJ1-5	.	TGTGCCAGTAGGCCAGGACAGAATAGCAATCAGCCCCAGCATTTT	CASRPGQNSNQPQHF
.	TRBV25-1	TRBJ2-4	.	TGTGCCAGCGCACACAATGAAAACATTCAGTACTTC	CASAHNENIQYF
.	TRBV29-1	TRBJ2-2	TRBD2	TGCAGCGGAATTAGCGGGATGAGCACCGGGGAGCTGTTTTTT	CSGISGMSTGELFF
.	TRBV5-1	TRBJ1-2	.	TGCGCCAGCAGCTTAAAAGGGGTAGGCTACACCTTC	CASSLKGVGYTF
.	TRBV11-2	TRBJ2-7	TRBD1	TGTGCCAGCAGCTTAGGCCCCTCTATAGGGACAGTTTCATGGCAGTACTTC	CASSLGPSIGTVSWQYF
.	TRBV19	TRBJ1-2	TRBD1	TGTGCCAGTAGTAGCTGGACAGGGGAAGCCTATGGCTACACCTTC	CASSSWTGEAYGYTF
.	TRBV5-4	TRBJ2-3	TRBD2	TGTGCCAGCAGTGGCGGACTAGCGGGAGTACCATATACGCAGTATTTT	CASSGGLAGVPYTQYF
.	TRBV14	TRBJ2-7	.	TGTGCCAGCAGCCAAGAAGAGGTGGGCTACGAGCAGTACTTC	CASSQEEVGYEQYF
.	TRBV19	TRBJ2-1	.	TGTGCCAGTAGTATCCAAGGGAGGAACAATGAGCAGTTCTTC	CASSIQGRNNEQFF
few	TRBV4-2	TRBJ2-1	TRBD2	TGTGCCAGCAGCCAAGAAAGCGGGAGTTACAATGAGCAGTTCTTC	CASSQESGSYNEQFF
.	TRBV27	TRBJ2-3	.	TGTGCCAGCAGTTTATTGAGCCCAGATACGCAGTATTTT	CASSLLSPDTQYF
.	TRBV5-6	TRBJ1-2	.	TGTGCCAGCAGCTTGTCAGGGTGGGGCTACACCTTC	CASSLSGWGYTF
.	TRBV14	TRBJ1-2	.	TGTGCCAGCAGCCAAGACAGGATCTATGGCTACACCTTC	CASSQDRIYGYTF
few	TRBV29-1	TRBJ1-2	.	TGCAGCGGAATACAGGGCCCACATGGCTACACCTTC	CSGIQGPHGYTF
.	TRBV4-1	TRBJ2-7	TRBD2	TGCGCCAGCAGCCAAGTCTGGAGCGGGAGCTCCTACGAGCAGTACTTC	CASSQVWSGSSYEQYF
.	TRBV5-4	TRBJ2-3	.	TGTGCCAGCAGCCAGCACAATAGCGAAGATACGCAGTATTTT	CASSQHNSEDTQYF
.	TRBV29-1	TRBJ1-3	.	TGCAGCGTTGATATGGGGCTGGGTGGAAACACCATATATTTT	CSVDMGLGGNTIYF
once	TRBV4-1	TRBJ2-7	.	TGCGCCAGCAGCCAAGATTGGGCCCGGCGTGGGCAGTACTTC	CASSQDWARRGQYF
.	TRBV9	TRBJ2-2	.	TGTGCCAGCAGCGCCCGGGTCCCACAATATCCCGGGGAGCTGTTTTTT	CASSARVPQYPGELFF
.	TRBV5-1	TRBJ2-5	.	TGCGCCAGCAGCTTTCACAGGGAAGAGACCCAGTACTTC	CASSFHREETQYF
once	TRBV11-3	TRBJ2-7	TRBD2	TGTGCCAGCAGCTTTAGATCCCTTCCCGGGACTAGCGGGACTGTCGAGCAGTACTTC	CASSFRSLPGTSGTVEQYF
once	TRBV19	TRBJ1-2	.	TGTGCCAGTAGTAGCATTGGCGGGTCCTATGGCTACACCTTC	CASSSIGGSYGYTF
.	TRBV5-4	TRBJ2-5	.	TGTGCCAGCAGCACCCCAGGGGAAGAGACCCAGTACTTC	CASSTPGEETQYF
.	TRBV27	TRBJ2-1	TRBD1	TGTGCCAGCAGTTTAACGACAGGGGGCTGGGATGAGCAGTTCTTC	CASSLTTGGWDEQFF
few	TRBV18	TRBJ1-5	TRBD1	TGTGCCAGTAGACAGGGGAATCAGCCCCAGCATTTT	CASRQGNQPQHF
.	TRBV5-6	TRBJ1-5	.	TGTGCCAGCAGCTTGGGGGTTCGGGGCAATCAGCCCCAGCATTTT	CASSLGVRGNQPQHF
.	TRBV6-5	TRBJ2-5	TRBD2	TGTGCCAGCCGCGGGGGAGAGACCCAGTACTTC	CASRGGETQYF
.	TRBV29-1	TRBJ2-2	.	TGCAGCGGTTCGAGTAGCGGTTCCACCGGGGAGCTGTTTTTT	CSGSSSGSTGELFF
.	TRBV4-2	TRBJ2-7	.	TGTGCCAGCAGCCAAGATTTAGGGGGGACAGAGTACGAGCAGTACTTC	CASSQDLGGTEYEQYF
.	TRBV19	TRBJ1-1	.	TGTGCCAGTAGTTGGGGGCTGAACACTGAAGCTTTCTTT	CASSWGLNTEAFF
.	TRBV5-6	TRBJ2-2	.	TGTGCCAGCAGCTTCCTGGCGGCCCCCGGGGAGCTGTTTTTT	CASSFLAAPGELFF
.	TRBV10-1	TRBJ2-7	TRBD1	TGCGCCAGCAGTGAGTCGACTCCGGGACAGGGTGCCTACGAGCAGTACTTC	CASSESTPGQGAYEQYF
.	TRBV5-4	TRBJ1-6	TRBD1	TGTGCCAGCAGCCCCTGGACAGGGGAGGGGTCACCCCTCCACTTT	CASSPWTGEGSPLHF
.	TRBV10-2	TRBJ2-6	.	TGCGCCAGCGCCGGGCAGGGTTCGGGGGCCAACGTCCTGACTTTC	CASAGQGSGANVLTF
.	TRBV29-1	TRBJ1-2	TRBD1	TGCAGCGTTGAGAAAACAGGGGTTCCCTATGGCTACACCTTC	CSVEKTGVPYGYTF
.	TRBV5-4	TRBJ2-2	TRBD2	TGTGCCAGCAGCTTGGCACTAGCGGGGGCTGGCGGGGAGCTGTTTTTT	CASSLALAGAGGELFF
.	TRBV25-1	TRBJ1-4	.	TGTGCCAGCAGCAGGGGTCTACAATCAACTAATGAAAAACTGTTTTTT	CASSRGLQSTNEKLFF
once	TRBV5-1	TRBJ2-5	TRBD2	TGCGCCAGCAGCTTGGAGGGCAGGGGACTAGCGGGGGAAGAGACCCAGTACTTC	CASSLEGRGLAGEETQYF
few	TRBV28	TRBJ1-5	.	TGTGCCAGCAGCGAGGCGGATGGCAATCAGCCCCAGCATTTT	CASSEADGNQPQHF
.	TRBV18	TRBJ2-7	TRBD2	TGTGCCAGCTCACCAGGCGGGGGGACCTACGAGCAGTACTTC	CASSPGGGTYEQYF
few	TRBV4-2	TRBJ2-5	TRBD1	TGTGCCAGCAGCCGGACCGGGACAGGGGCTGGAGAGACCCAGTACTTC	CASSRTGTGAGETQYF
few	TRBV11-2	TRBJ1-4	.	TGTGCCAGCAGCTTAGGTCAGGGGTTGGAGGAAAAACTGTTTTTT	CASSLGQGLEEKLFF
few	TRBV18	TRBJ2-5	.	TGTGCCAGCTCACCACCGGCCAGCCAAGAGACCCAGTACTTC	CASSPPASQETQYF
few	TRBV2	TRBJ1-4	.	TGTGCCAGCCAGCCGGACTTTGCCAAACTGTTTTTT	CASQPDFAKLFF
.	TRBV5-6	TRBJ2-3	TRBD2	TGTGCCAGCAGCTTAATGTCTAGCGGGAGTAGACAGTATTTT	CASSLMSSGSRQYF
.	TRBV11-2	TRBJ1-4	TRBD1	TGTGCCAGCAGCCTGACCGGGACAGAAGGTGAAAAACTGTTTTTT	CASSLTGTEGEKLFF
.	TRBV7-9	TRBJ2-3	TRBD1	TGTGCCAGCAGCCGACAGGGGGCCAGCACAGATACGCAGTATTTT	CASSRQGASTDTQYF
once	TRBV29-1	TRBJ2-3	TRBD1	TGCAGCGTTGAGACGGTACAGGGGCGTGGCACAGATACGCAGTATTTT	CSVETVQGRGTDTQYF
.	TRBV19	TRBJ1-5	TRBD1	TGTGCCAGTAGCCCTAATGACAGGGTAAGGAATCAGCCCCAGCATTTT	CASSPNDRVRNQPQHF
.	TRBV11-2	TRBJ1-2	.	TGTGCCAGCAGCTTAGGCAGGCGACCTAACTATGGCTACACCTTC	CASSLGRRPNYGYTF
.	TRBV27	TRBJ1-1	.	TGTGCCAGCAGTTTATATACGGGGGGCCACACTGAAGCTTTCTTT	CASSLYTGGHTEAFF
.	TRBV6-1	TRBJ1-1	TRBD1	TGTGCCAGCAGTTCCCACGGCGGGGACAGTGAAGCTTTCTTT	CASSSHGGDSEAFF
.	TRBV30	TRBJ2-1	.	TGTGCCTGGAGCCGCCCAGGGCTCTCCTACAATGAGCAGTTCTTC	CAWSRPGLSYNEQFF